Each of the 18 T cell receptor beta chains below was sequenced from the same sample in a study of naive and memory T cell subsets. Two oligonucleotides, mixed equimolar, formed the beta constant-region primer covering TRBC1 and TRBC2. In TCRdb, the UMI-ligation and nested PCR reads were re-called with MiXCR into one record per CDR3 protein. This table holds 130,000 to 150,000 distinct CDR3 sequences, more than 15% found once. Sequencing used naive CD4+ T cells from blood. The receptor source for this set is a human donor in good health.

This clonotype was seen only a few times. The chain is built from TRBV11-2 and TRBJ2-1, with D possibly TRBD1 on 5 matching bases. Germline V gene sequence: CDR1 SGHAT, CDR2 FQNNGV. Trimming took 0 bases from V and 11 from J, leaving 11 bases between them. CDR3 length equals 13 residues. The CDR3 sequence is CASSLDRVQKQFF. As DNA, the CDR3 is TGTGCCAGCAGCTTAGACAGGGTCCAGAAGCAGTTCTTC.

This clonotype was counted a few times. This sequence joins TRBV14 and TRBJ2-1, with D possibly being TRBD1 or TRBD2 (6 bases each). Germline V gives CDR1 SGHDN, CDR2 FVKESK. The CDR3 is 16 amino acids. V lost 5 bases and J lost 2, with 16 bases in between. This chain's CDR3 is CASSNLGAGTYNEQFF. DNA of the CDR3: TGTGCCAGCAGCAACCTGGGGGCGGGAACCTACAATGAGCAGTTCTTC.

This chain links TRBV5-6 with TRBJ2-5; D not resolved. Germline CDR1 reads SGHDT; CDR2 reads YYEEEE. V lost 1 base, J lost 5 bases, and 12 bases lay in between. The CDR3 is 14 residues long. CDR3 protein: CASSLMSLRETQYF. The CDR3 DNA sequence: TGTGCCAGCAGCTTGATGTCTTTGAGGGAGACCCAGTACTTC.

This clonotype showed up many times. The chain combines TRBV14 with TRBJ2-3; D perhaps matches TRBD2 (6 bases). CDR1 is SGHDN, CDR2 FVKESK, per germline. CDR3 length: 16 residues. V was cut by 5 bases and J by 2 bases, with 17 bases left in between. The CDR3 DNA reads as TGTGCCAGCAGCGAAGTCGGAGGGGCGAACACAGATACGCAGTATTTT. Protein sequence: CASSEVGGANTDTQYF.

This chain uses TRBV7-2 with TRBJ2-7; TRBD2 agrees at 9 bases. The CDR3 runs 15 residues. V dropped 1 base and J dropped 5; count of bases not matched to a gene: 6. CDR1 SGHTA and CDR2 FQGNSA come from the germline V gene. The CDR3 bases are TGTGCCAGCAGCTTAGGGGGGACTAGCTTCCACGAGCAGTACTTC. It translates to CASSLGGTSFHEQYF.

The chain uses TRBV6-2 or TRBV6-3 and TRBJ2-1; D is perhaps TRBD1 or TRBD2 (6 bases each). The CDR3 has 14 amino acids. The ends were cut back, 7 bases at V and 4 bases at J, with 14 bases in the middle. Germline loops: CDR1 MNHEY, CDR2 SVGEGT. This CDR3 is CASTEGGPYNEQFF. In DNA form, the CDR3 reads TGTGCCAGCACGGAGGGGGGACCTTACAATGAGCAGTTCTTC.

This clonotype is a singleton in its sample. This chain joins TRBV5-4 and TRBJ2-1, with 14 positions matching TRBD2. Germline CDR1 is SGHNT and CDR2 is YYREEE (reference sequence). The CDR3 extends over 19 amino acids. V dropped 2 bases and J dropped 3; count of bases not matched to a gene: 10. CDR3: CASSFTGTSGRGIYNEQFF. The CDR3 DNA is TGTGCCAGCAGCTTCACCGGGACTAGCGGGAGAGGGATCTACAATGAGCAGTTCTTC.

V usage is TRBV23-1 and J usage is TRBJ2-5; TRBD2 matches 15 bases. TRBV23-1 is flagged as an ORF with uncertain function. The CDR3 contains 18 residues. V shed 4 bases, J shed 3 bases, and the junction held 9 bases outside the gene matches. The CDR3 DNA is TGCGCCAGCAGTCTTGGGACTAGCGGGAGGAGGGCCGAAGAGACCCAGTACTTC. Translated: CASSLGTSGRRAEETQYF.

The V call is TRBV6-2 or TRBV6-3, the J call TRBJ1-2, with 9 positions matching TRBD1. Germline CDR1 MNHEY, CDR2 SVGEGT. This CDR3 spans 14 amino acids. Trimming took 6 bases from V and 2 from J; bases not matched to a gene: 4. CDR3 sequence (DNA): TGTGCCAGCAGCGGGACAGGGAACAACTATGGCTACACCTTC. As protein: CASSGTGNNYGYTF.

This clonotype was recorded a few times. V and J are TRBV20-1 and TRBJ2-7; 12 nucleotides line up with TRBD2. V was pared by 5 bases and J by 6 bases, with 8 bases of the junction left unmatched. This CDR3 spans 14 amino acids. The germline V gene has CDR1 DFQATT and CDR2 SNEGSKA (reference sequence). CDR3 coding DNA: TGCAGTGCTGTCTCTAGCGGGAGGGCCTCCGAGCAGTACTTC. This codes for CSAVSSGRASEQYF.

This clonotype was recorded a few times. The chain recombines TRBV19 with TRBJ2-7; no firm D call. The V and J ends lost 4 bases and 8 bases respectively, with 12 bases between them. Looked up from germline, CDR1 is LNHDA and CDR2 is SQIVND (reference sequence). CDR3 length: 12 residues. This chain's CDR3 is CASSTTATQQYF. Written as DNA, the CDR3 is TGTGCCAGTAGTACGACTGCTACCCAGCAGTACTTC.

The chain carries TRBV14 and TRBJ2-1, with D perhaps TRBD2 (5 bases). Germline CDR1 reads SGHDN; CDR2 reads FVKESK. The CDR3 extends over 17 amino acids. Trimming removed 8 bases at V and 6 bases at J, with 26 bases between. As DNA, the CDR3 is TGTGCCAGCGCATACAAGACGCGGACTGCTTCCACCAATGAGCAGTTCTTC. Residues: CASAYKTRTASTNEQFF. Drawing the rest from reference TRBV14 and TRBJ2-1, the complete variable domain is EAGVTQFPSHSVIEKGQTVTLRCDPISGHDNLYWYRRVMGKEIKFLLHFVKESKQDESGMPNNRFLAERTGGTYSTLKVQPAELEDSGVYFCASAYKTRTASTNEQFFGPGTRLTVL.

There are many counts of this clonotype. CDR3 DNA: TGCAGCGTTGAGTTAGGTCAGGGGGGTTACGAGCAGTACTTC. Translation gives CSVELGQGGYEQYF. The J gene is TRBJ2-7, the V gene TRBV29-1; TRBD1 is a possible D gene (7 bases). The V end lost 3 bases, the J end lost 4 bases, and 16 bases lay between the germline ends. The germline V gene encodes CDR1 SQVTM and CDR2 ANQGSEA. This CDR3 spans 14 amino acids.

This clonotype was recorded a few times. The genes are TRBV12-3 or TRBV12-4 and TRBJ1-1; D not certain. This CDR3 spans 14 amino acids. Trimming left V 6 bases short and J 1 base short, with 12 bases between. CDR3 residues: CASSPEDGNTEAFF. As DNA, the CDR3 is TGTGCCAGCAGCCCCGAAGACGGGAACACTGAAGCTTTCTTT.

J is TRBJ1-1 and V is TRBV7-2; a possible D gene is TRBD1 (5 bases). The V gene's germline CDR1 is SGHTA and CDR2 FQGNSA. This CDR3 contains 13 residues. Deletions cut 3 bases from V and 7 bases from J, with 12 bases between. CDR3 amino acids: CASSFLGGSEAFF. The CDR3 coding sequence is TGTGCCAGCAGCTTCCTTGGGGGGAGTGAAGCTTTCTTT.

This clonotype was counted a few times. V and J are TRBV12-3 or TRBV12-4 and TRBJ2-2; 9 bases are shared with TRBD1. V dropped 6 bases and J dropped 4; count of bases not matched to a gene: 9. CDR3 length: 16 amino acids. As DNA, the CDR3 is TGTGCCAGCAGCCGGGGACGGACAGGGGTCACCGGGGAGCTGTTTTTT. Translated: CASSRGRTGVTGELFF.

This clonotype was seen more than once but under ten times. This sequence joins TRBV7-2 and TRBJ1-5, with D hard to call. Deletions cut 5 bases from V and 0 bases from J, with 14 bases between. CDR3 length equals 16 residues. Germline CDR1 SGHTA, CDR2 FQGNSA. In nucleotides, the CDR3 is TGTGCCAGCAGCCAAGATCCAGCTTATAGCAATCAGCCCCAGCATTTT. Amino acid sequence: CASSQDPAYSNQPQHF.

The V gene is TRBV7-3, the J gene TRBJ2-1; 8 nucleotides agree with TRBD2. V was pared by 2 bases and J by 7 bases, with 7 bases of the junction left unmatched. Germline-derived CDR1 and CDR2 are SGHTA and FQGTGA. The CDR3 length is 15 residues. The CDR3 protein is CASSLSGTRYNEQFF. The CDR3 nucleotides read TGTGCCAGCAGCTTATCTGGGACTAGATATAATGAGCAGTTCTTC.